This passage covers 21 T cell receptor beta chains from one sample sequenced in a study of shared clonotypes between healthy human individuals. The protocol was immunoSEQ multiplex PCR, while the TCRdb copy is restricted to in-frame clones and leaves out a portion. Here the sample spans fewer than 1.6 million clones, 98% being singletons. Sequencing was done on a sample of naive CD4+ T cells sorted from blood. The sample's subset: CD45RA+ positively selected. Receptors originate from a man under 40 in good health.

The chain employs TRBV29-1 and TRBJ2-2; TRBD2 is a possible D gene (5 bases). V was clipped by 5 bases and J by 1 base, with 8 bases between them. Germline-derived CDR1 and CDR2 are SQVTM and ANQGSEA. The CDR3 extends over 13 amino acids. CDR3 in amino acids: CSVRGGNTGELFF. CDR3 nucleotide sequence: TGCAGCGTTCGAGGAGGGAACACCGGGGAGCTGTTTTTT.

The chain carries TRBV2 and TRBJ2-5; D may correspond to TRBD1 or TRBD2 (5 bases each). Trimming took 5 bases from V and 5 from J, leaving 15 bases between them. This CDR3 has 14 residues. Germline CDR1 and CDR2: SNHLY and FYNNEI. The CDR3 DNA reads TGTGCCAGCAGTATGGGACCGCCAGGGGAGACCCAGTACTTC. This gives the protein CASSMGPPGETQYF.

This chain uses TRBV5-6 with TRBJ2-3; 13 nucleotides align to TRBD2. After removal of 3 bases from V and 4 bases from J, the junction contained 14 bases not matched to a gene. The length of the CDR3 is 19 residues. The germline gives CDR1 SGHDT, CDR2 YYEEEE. The CDR3 spells CASSWGLAGSPRVADTQYF. CDR3 coding DNA: TGTGCCAGCAGCTGGGGACTAGCGGGATCCCCGAGGGTCGCAGATACGCAGTATTTT.

The chain couples TRBV6-5 to TRBJ2-5; D possibly corresponds to TRBD1 (6 bases). Trimming took 2 bases from V and 5 from J, leaving 12 bases between them. The CDR3 totals 14 residues. Germline CDR1 MNHEY, CDR2 SVGAGI. CDR3 in amino acids: CASSYPGQLETQYF. The CDR3 DNA reads as TGTGCCAGCAGTTACCCCGGACAGTTGGAGACCCAGTACTTC.

This chain joins TRBV11-2 and TRBJ2-7; a weak D match, TRBD1 (6 bases). V gave up 3 bases and J gave up 2 bases, with 23 bases separating them. CDR1 is SGHAT, CDR2 FQNNGV, per germline. The length of the CDR3 is 18 residues. This CDR3 is CASSFRSGTNPATYEQYF. Written as DNA, the CDR3 is TGTGCCAGCAGCTTCCGCTCGGGGACAAATCCGGCCACCTACGAGCAGTACTTC.

CDR3 loop: CASRAGTRVLNEQFF. The CDR3 DNA sequence: TGTGCCAGCAGAGCCGGGACTAGAGTCCTCAATGAGCAGTTCTTC. V and J are TRBV2 and TRBJ2-1; TRBD2 aligns across 8 bases. CDR1 and CDR2 (germline): SNHLY, FYNNEI. The CDR3 covers 15 residues. Trimming cost V 6 bases and J 6 bases; bases outside gene matches: 10.

The chain has TRBV18 and TRBJ2-7; 7 nucleotides match TRBD1. V dropped 4 bases and J dropped 2; count of bases not matched to a gene: 5. CDR1 and CDR2 (germline): KGHSH, LQKENI. The CDR3 has 14 amino acids. Here the CDR3 reads CASSRPGQTYEQYF. The DNA of the CDR3 is TGTGCCAGCTCACGACCGGGACAGACCTACGAGCAGTACTTC.

The chain carries TRBV11-2 and TRBJ2-3; D is undetermined. This CDR3 comprises 13 residues. V lost 1 base and J 1 base, leaving 3 bases between the germline ends. The germline V gene encodes CDR1 SGHAT and CDR2 FQNNGV. The CDR3 nucleotides are TGTGCCAGCAGCTTAGGGCGCACAGATACGCAGTATTTT. Amino acids: CASSLGRTDTQYF.

The chain combines TRBV7-9 with TRBJ1-4, with unresolved D. Per germline, CDR1 SEHNR and CDR2 FQNEAQ (reference sequence). This CDR3 is built from 16 residues. V lost 8 bases and J lost 8, with 24 bases in between. CDR3 nucleotides: TGTGCCAGCTCAATGGGCCCCGGCGTGCTACGGGAAAAACTGTTTTTT. It translates to CASSMGPGVLREKLFF.

The chain links TRBV5-4 to TRBJ2-1, with 9 bases identical to TRBD2. This CDR3 region has 15 residues. Trimming cost V 3 bases and J 4 bases; bases outside gene matches: 5. The germline CDR1 and CDR2 sequences are SGHNT and YYREEE (reference sequence). CDR3 sequence reads: CASSSGTSTYNEQFF. Here the CDR3 DNA reads TGTGCCAGCAGCTCCGGGACTAGCACTTACAATGAGCAGTTCTTC.

DNA of the CDR3: TGCGCCAGCAGCCCAGGACAGTTGACGGCCACAGATACGCAGTATTTT. The encoded protein is CASSPGQLTATDTQYF. The chain couples TRBV4-3 to TRBJ2-3; D is perhaps TRBD1 (6 bases). The CDR3 extends over 16 amino acids. Trimming stripped 4 bases from V and 2 bases from J, with 16 bases between. Germline V gene sequence: CDR1 LGHNA, CDR2 YSLEER.

The chain is built from TRBV2 and TRBJ2-2; TRBD1 agrees at 9 bases. The CDR3 runs 14 residues. V was clipped by 6 bases and J by 7 bases; unmatched bases: 6. Per the germline V gene, CDR1 is SNHLY and CDR2 is FYNNEI. DNA for the CDR3: TGTGCCAGCAGAGTACAGGGGGCCTTCGGGGAGCTGTTTTTT. Translation: CASRVQGAFGELFF. Drawing the rest from reference TRBV2 and TRBJ2-2, the complete variable domain is EPEVTQTPSHQVTQMGQEVILRCVPISNHLYFYWYRQILGQKVEFLVSFYNNEISEKSEIFDDQFSVERPDGSNFTLKIRSTKLEDSAMYFCASRVQGAFGELFFGEGSRLTVL.

The J gene is TRBJ2-7, the V gene TRBV28, with D perhaps TRBD2 (6 bases). V gave up 5 bases and J gave up 2 bases, with 10 bases separating them. The V gene's germline CDR1 is MDHEN and CDR2 SYDVKM. CDR3 length equals 13 residues. The CDR3 coding sequence is TGTGCCAGCAGTAGTGGGAGGCCCTACGAGCAGTACTTC. This gives the protein CASSSGRPYEQYF.

CDR3: CASSPAGAYGYTF. In nucleotides, the CDR3 is TGTGCCAGCAGTCCCGCCGGGGCCTATGGCTACACCTTC. The V gene is TRBV25-1, the J gene TRBJ1-2; maybe TRBD1 (5 bases). Germline V lookup: CDR1 MGHDK, CDR2 SYGVNS. This CDR3 comprises 13 residues. Trimming pared 5 bases from V and 4 bases from J, leaving 11 bases between.

This sequence joins TRBV6-5 and TRBJ2-5, with 8 bases fitting TRBD1. With V trimmed by 6 bases and J by 5 bases, 11 bases remained unmatched. Germline-derived CDR1 and CDR2 are MNHEY and SVGAGI. The CDR3 runs 15 residues. The CDR3 DNA is TGTGCCAGCAGACCGAATACAGGGGGACGGGAGACCCAGTACTTC. Translation: CASRPNTGGRETQYF.

This clone was recorded only once. This chain joins TRBV27 and TRBJ2-7; 10 bases are shared with TRBD2. CDR3 size: 12 residues. Per the germline V gene, CDR1 is MNHEY and CDR2 is SMNVEV (reference sequence). The junction had 0 bases not matched to a gene; V was cut back by 7 bases and J by 3 bases. CDR3 nucleotides: TGTGCCAGCACTAGCGGGAGCTACGAGCAGTACTTC. Translated: CASTSGSYEQYF.

The J gene is TRBJ2-1, the V gene TRBV27; D unresolved. Germline loops: CDR1 MNHEY, CDR2 SMNVEV (reference sequence). This CDR3 region has 15 residues. V lost 4 bases and J 5 bases, leaving 15 bases between the germline ends. The CDR3 DNA follows: TGTGCCAGCAGTTCCGGCGGAAGGAGCCACAATGAGCAGTTCTTC. The encoded protein is CASSSGGRSHNEQFF.

This chain uses TRBV10-2 with TRBJ2-2; the match to TRBD1 covers 10 bases. CDR3 length equals 15 residues. Germline V gene sequence: CDR1 WSHSY, CDR2 SAAADI. Trimming at V came to 6 bases and at J to 6 bases, leaving 7 bases not matched to a gene. The CDR3 loop is CASRWGQGKSGELFF. As DNA, the CDR3 is TGCGCCAGCAGGTGGGGACAGGGGAAGTCCGGGGAGCTGTTTTTT.

On this clone: At one of its ends the junction is not consistent with the germline gene, which may arise from a read error. The gene calls are TRBV2 and TRBJ2-1; no reliable D call. CDR3 length: 10 amino acids. Germline lookup yields CDR1 SNHLY and CDR2 FYNNEI. CDR3 region: CATSYNEQFF. The DNA for the CDR3 is TGTGCCACCAGTTACAATGAGCAGTTCTTC.

This CDR3 is CASSMSGRWDEQYF. The CDR3 region has the DNA TGCGCCAGCAGCATGTCGGGACGCTGGGACGAGCAGTACTTC. The V and J genes are TRBV5-1 and TRBJ2-7; D possibly uses TRBD1 or TRBD2 (5 bases each). V was shortened by 4 bases and J by 5 bases, with 16 bases between the two germline ends. Germline V lookup: CDR1 SGHRS, CDR2 YFSETQ. The CDR3 is 14 residues long.

The V gene is TRBV7-6, the J gene TRBJ2-2, with 11 nucleotides matching TRBD2. Per germline, CDR1 SGHVS and CDR2 FNYEAQ. Unmatched junction bases numbered 7, after V lost 7 bases and J lost 9 bases. The CDR3 has 14 residues. The CDR3 region is CASTKGLAARELFF. The CDR3 DNA sequence: TGTGCCAGCACCAAGGGACTAGCGGCCAGGGAGCTGTTTTTT.